This T cell receptor beta chain was sequenced in a study of early stage breast cancer tumors. Study context: ER+/PR+/HER2- status applied to about 70% of the 16 invasive breast tumors. Study-wide findings and caveats: Compared with adjacent normal breast tissue, tumors showed approximately 2.5-fold greater T cell density and higher clonality. Commonly generated sequences made up most enriched TCRB sequences shared between patients. Blood repertoires resembled normal breast more than tumor.

CDR1 and CDR2 from the germline V gene are SGHNT and YYREEE (reference sequence). Trimming cost V 3 bases and J 4 bases, with 16 bases left between them. The CDR3 loop spans 15 amino acids. Some clones are missing from TCRdb's copy, which holds only in-frame ones; the method was immunoSEQ multiplex PCR. The table records roughly 30,000 clones, approximately 84% of them present only once. To note about this clone: What it binds is unknown.

The sample taken for sequencing was blood. The receptor comes from a person aged 45-65 years with breast cancer. The V and J genes are TRBV5-4 and TRBJ1-2; weak D call: TRBD1 (5 bases). CDR3 loop: CASSSYSGTGYGYTF. CDR3 DNA sequence: TGTGCCAGCAGCTCGTATTCCGGGACGGGCTATGGCTACACCTTC.